This TCR beta chain was captured by sequencing in a study of blood T cell repertoires in COVID-19. The CDR3 spans 14 residues. J gave up 8 bases and V 0 bases, and 6 bases lay outside the gene matches. Germline loops: CDR1 KGHSH, CDR2 LQKENI. The method was immunoSEQ multiplex PCR; TCRdb's version includes in-frame clones alone and lacks a portion of them. The sample carries fewer than 400,000 clones, about 91% recorded once. This clone has a handful of counts. The sample consisted of PBMCs or T cells enriched from blood (not recorded which). This TCR was recovered from a young woman who had recovered from COVID-19. The chain recombines TRBV18 with TRBJ1-2; TRBD1 agrees at 7 bases. CDR3 loop: CASSPPNRGLGYTF. In nucleotides, the CDR3 is TGTGCCAGCTCACCACCGAACAGGGGTTTGGGCTACACCTTC.